The 5 T cell receptor beta chains in this list originate from one sample, sequenced in a study of T-cell memory formation after mild COVID-19. A single record per CDR3 protein comes from TCRdb applying MiXCR to the 5' RACE reads. The table lists roughly 310,000 distinct CDR3 sequences, approximately 15% of them singletons. The sequenced sample was PBMCs or a T cell subset sorted from them (not recorded which). The receptors here all came from a man younger than 35 who had mild COVID-19 (a few samples of this study predate the infection). Cell type and time point are not known.

In its sample, this clonotype was seen a few times. The chain is built from TRBV20-1 and TRBJ1-2; D call uncertain. The germline V gene has CDR1 DFQATT and CDR2 SNEGSKA (reference sequence). Trimming removed 5 bases at V and 0 bases at J, with 10 bases between. The length of the CDR3 is 13 residues. The CDR3 bases are TGCAGTGCTCCGGACCGTACTAACTATGGCTACACCTTC. Translated, it gives CSAPDRTNYGYTF.

This clonotype was picked up a small number of times. The chain employs TRBV5-6 and TRBJ1-1, with D possibly TRBD1 on 5 matching bases. This CDR3 is built from 14 residues. The germline V and J ends were trimmed by 0 bases and 4 bases, with 10 bases remaining between them. CDR1 is SGHDT, CDR2 YYEEEE, per germline. Written as DNA, the CDR3 is TGTGCCAGCAGCTTGGCAGGGAGACGCACTGAAGCTTTCTTT. It translates to CASSLAGRRTEAFF.

The V gene is TRBV9, the J gene TRBJ1-1; D not resolved. V lost 4 bases, J lost 7 bases, and 17 bases lay in between. Germline CDR1 is SGDLS and CDR2 is YYNGEE. The CDR3 covers 14 residues. The CDR3 region is CASSSHNMAREAFF. The CDR3 nucleotides are TGTGCCAGCAGCTCTCACAACATGGCGCGTGAAGCTTTCTTT.

A few counts support this clonotype. The CDR3 reads CASSPGSFSPLHF. CDR3 nucleotide sequence: TGCGCCAGCAGCCCGGGATCCTTTTCACCCCTCCACTTT. The chain uses TRBV5-1 and TRBJ1-6; D is uncertain. From germline, CDR1 is SGHRS and CDR2 YFSETQ. CDR3 size: 13 residues. Trimming shortened V by 4 bases and J by 9 bases, and 11 bases separated the two germline ends. The full variable domain, completed using reference TRBV5-1 and TRBJ1-6, is KAGVTQTPRYLIKTRGQQVTLSCSPISGHRSVSWYQQTPGQGLQFLFEYFSETQRNKGNFPGRFSGRQFSNSRSEMNVSTLELGDSALYLCASSPGSFSPLHFGNGTRLTVT.

The genes are TRBV6-2 or TRBV6-3 and TRBJ1-5; 7 bases fit TRBD1. CDR1 and CDR2 from the germline V gene are MNHEY and SVGEGT. CDR3 size: 14 residues. V lost 8 bases and J lost 5; bases outside the gene matches: 9. CDR3 nucleotides: TGTGCCAGCGAACCGGGACAGCTTTATCAGCCCCAGCATTTT. Its protein is CASEPGQLYQPQHF.